This T cell receptor beta chain was profiled in a study of B cell selection in AIRE deficiency. As originally analysed: Patients' Tregs yielded 5.8x10^4 or so distinct TCRbeta sequences; donors' 80,000 to 100,000. Sequencing used immunoSEQ multiplex PCR; TCRdb keeps in-frame clones, though not all of them. V and J calls and clone size are copied from that table; D and trimming were computed from the DNA. The sample includes about 18,000 clones, about 93% of them seen just once. Regulatory T cells were sorted as CD4+CD25hiCD127low/negative. On this clone itself: The antigen is not known.

Whole-study findings and limits: Only around a tenth of more than 3,000 shared Treg sequences were patient-specific; less than 40% healthy-specific. Shorter CDR3s marked shared Treg sequences, biased toward few non-templated insertions. Approximately 29% of healthy-shared Treg TCRbeta sequences appeared in patient Tconv cells.

The source of this sequence is a human donor in good health. Specimen: CD4+CD25+ Tregs sorted from PBMCs.

The CDR3 reads CASSLDRSLKETQYF. Written as DNA, the CDR3 is TGTGCCAGCAGCTTGGACAGGTCTCTAAAAGAGACCCAGTACTTC. The V and J genes are TRBV5-4 and TRBJ2-5; tentatively, D is TRBD1 (5 bases). Trimming cost V 0 bases and J 3 bases, with 12 bases left between them. The CDR3 contains 15 residues. Germline V gene sequence: CDR1 SGHNT, CDR2 YYREEE (reference sequence).